This passage covers 6 T cell receptor beta chains from one sample sequenced in a study of cytomegalovirus exposure and HLA in healthy donors. Amplification used 60 Vbeta primers and 13 Jbeta primers. Assay used: immunoSEQ multiplex PCR; TCRdb lists only in-frame clones, some missing. The sample has approximately 110,000 clones; about 81% are singletons. Material for sequencing was PBMCs. Receptors originate from a woman younger than 45 in good health and CMV-seronegative.

This chain joins TRBV18 and TRBJ1-4; 7 bases match TRBD1. The germline CDR1 and CDR2 sequences are KGHSH and LQKENI. The CDR3 has 14 residues. With V trimmed by 6 bases and J by 4 bases, 5 bases remained unmatched. CDR3 loop: CASSLGQVNEKLFF. CDR3 DNA sequence: TGTGCCAGCTCCCTCGGACAGGTTAATGAAAAACTGTTTTTT.

This chain links TRBV28 with TRBJ1-4; TRBD1 matches 8 bases. CDR3 length equals 14 residues. The junction had 5 bases not matched to a gene; V was cut back by 5 bases and J by 6 bases. The germline CDR1 and CDR2 sequences are MDHEN and SYDVKM. The CDR3 reads CASSKRQGHEKLFF. CDR3 sequence (DNA): TGTGCCAGCAGTAAAAGACAGGGGCATGAAAAACTGTTTTTT.

This clone has only one observation. The V and J genes are TRBV7-2 and TRBJ2-3; 14 bases map to TRBD2. V trimming: 4 bases; J trimming: 5 bases; junction bases outside the gene matches: 2. CDR1 SGHTA and CDR2 FQGNSA come from the germline V gene. The CDR3 extends over 15 amino acids. The CDR3 DNA reads as TGTGCCAGCAGCTGGACTAGCGGGGGGTTAGATACGCAGTATTTT. Translation gives CASSWTSGGLDTQYF.

The V and J genes are TRBV19 and TRBJ2-7; weak D call: TRBD2 (6 bases). V lost 3 bases and J lost 3, with 12 bases in between. CDR1 and CDR2 from the germline V gene are LNHDA and SQIVND (reference sequence). The CDR3 contains 14 residues. The CDR3 nucleotides are TGTGCCAGTAGTATCTCTAGCGTACTCTACGAGCAGTACTTC. It yields the protein CASSISSVLYEQYF. Full variable domain (remainder filled in from reference TRBV19 and TRBJ2-7): DGGITQSPKYLFRKEGQNVTLSCEQNLNHDAMYWYRQDPGQGLRLIYYSQIVNDFQKGDIAEGYSVSREKKESFPLTVTSAQKNPTAFYLCASSISSVLYEQYFGPGTRLTVT.

V is TRBV5-1 and J is TRBJ2-7, with 8 bases matching TRBD1. Germline V gene data show CDR1 as SGHRS and CDR2 as YFSETQ. This CDR3 is built from 15 residues. V lost 4 bases and J lost 2; bases outside the gene matches: 8. The CDR3 protein is CASSLIPGQAYEQYF. The CDR3 DNA follows: TGCGCCAGCAGCCTCATTCCGGGACAGGCCTACGAGCAGTACTTC.

The genes are TRBV5-1 and TRBJ2-7; 8 bases match TRBD2. The CDR3 runs 17 residues. In germline, CDR1 is SGHRS, CDR2 YFSETQ. V shed 4 bases and J 2 bases; nucleotides not matched to a gene: 14. The DNA of the CDR3 is TGCGCCAGCAGCATAAGAGCGGGAGAGCCGGTTGCCTACGAGCAGTACTTC. It is translated as CASSIRAGEPVAYEQYF. The full variable domain, its missing parts supplied by reference TRBV5-1 and TRBJ2-7, is KAGVTQTPRYLIKTRGQQVTLSCSPISGHRSVSWYQQTPGQGLQFLFEYFSETQRNKGNFPGRFSGRQFSNSRSEMNVSTLELGDSALYLCASSIRAGEPVAYEQYFGPGTRLTVT.